This T cell receptor beta chain comes out of a study of T cells in localized non-small cell lung cancer (dated by TCRdb to 2018 to 2020). About the full investigation: The study analyzed T cell repertoires of 200 to 300 early-stage NSCLC patients, comparing tumors and uninvolved tumor-adjacent lungs. Of the NSCLC patients, 120 to 150 were male and about a hundred were female, and the mean age was approximately 69 years. The cohort consisted of 200 to 250 treatment-naive NSCLC patients whose localized lung tumors had been resected. Summary of the overall study and its limitations: Since the design was exploratory, TCR variables were selected using unadjusted p-values with no false-discovery rate correction. Uninvolved tumor-adjacent lung showed the highest T cell clonality, higher than tumor, which suggests more focused antigenic responses in the uninvolved tumor-adjacent lung. Higher T cell density in blood was associated with longer overall survival, whereas higher clonality in adjacent lung was associated with shorter survival. Multi-region tumor sequencing was not performed, so intratumor heterogeneity could not be excluded. A median of 57 of the top 100 tumor clones were detected in paired uninvolved adjacent lung, and 25 to 35 of these tumor clones were also found among the top 100 clones of the paired uninvolved adjacent lung.

As to this clone: The antigen this receptor binds is unknown. Per-nucleotide qualities are absent, and no much larger clonotype sits a single base away.

At diagnosis, tumor, uninvolved tumor-adjacent lung and peripheral blood were collected and then preserved as a mix of FFPE and fresh-frozen material. Blood samples were analyzed as peripheral blood mononuclear cells for TCR repertoire profiling. TCR beta CDR3 regions were sequenced from DNA using the immunoSEQ Assay. Per the authors' processing: To compute T cell density, TCR beta template counts were normalized to usable DNA, which was estimated by amplifying housekeeping genes. The preseqR package was used to estimate richness by extrapolating to 400,000 templates for PBMC samples and to 120,000 templates for tissue samples. Clonality was calculated as one minus Pielou's evenness. To identify tissue-enriched TCRs, differential abundance testing was run on productive amino-acid clonotypes with a minimum total count of 5 and an alpha of 0.1. Repertoire overlap between compartments was quantified with the Jaccard Index and Morisita Overlap Index. TCR beta CDR3s were clustered by GLIPH together with public tetramer-defined viral CDR3s, and at least three viral sequences plus V-gene enrichment were required for viral motifs. Held by TCRdb, this immuneACCESS table contains in-frame sequences only and omits some clones. Under half of the omission traces to an unresolved V gene where checked; the cause of the rest is unknown. From that table come the V and J calls and clone size; the DNA was used to work out D and trimming. This sample comprises tens of thousands of clones, over 85% of them detected only once. Together, the top ten hold around 6.9% of the sample.

The CDR3 covers 14 residues, taking in both the cysteine and the phenylalanine. The retained sequence is limited to the CDR3, 42 bases, with the frame set at the first base. V has 1 base trimmed and J has 7 bases trimmed; junction bases matching no gene number 5. As encoded in the germline V gene, CDR1 is SNHLY while CDR2 is FYNNEI. The specimen comprised peripheral blood, sampled before any cancer treatment. This clonotype was sampled from a female donor at least 60 years old with stage I lung adenocarcinoma. Here the chain combines TRBV2 and TRBJ1-2; TRBD1 lines up with 8 middle nucleotides. CDR3 reads: CASSEDRGFSGYTF. Read as DNA, the sequence is TGTGCCAGCAGTGAAGACAGGGGGTTCAGTGGCTACACCTTC.